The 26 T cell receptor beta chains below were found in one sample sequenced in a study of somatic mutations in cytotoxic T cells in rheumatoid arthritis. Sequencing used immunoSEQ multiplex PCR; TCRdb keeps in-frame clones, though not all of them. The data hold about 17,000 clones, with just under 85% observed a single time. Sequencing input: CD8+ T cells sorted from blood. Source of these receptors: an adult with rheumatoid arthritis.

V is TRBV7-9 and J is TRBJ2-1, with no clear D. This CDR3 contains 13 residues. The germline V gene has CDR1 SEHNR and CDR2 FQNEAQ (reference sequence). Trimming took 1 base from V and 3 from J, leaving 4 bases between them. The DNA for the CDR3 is TGTGCCAGCAGCTTAGTCGGCTACAATGAGCAGTTCTTC. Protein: CASSLVGYNEQFF.

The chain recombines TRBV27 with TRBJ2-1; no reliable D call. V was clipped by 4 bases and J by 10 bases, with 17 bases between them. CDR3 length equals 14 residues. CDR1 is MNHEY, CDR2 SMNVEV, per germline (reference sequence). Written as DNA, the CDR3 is TGTGCCAGCAGTTACCTGGCAGAATTGGGCGAGCAGTTCTTC. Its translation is CASSYLAELGEQFF.

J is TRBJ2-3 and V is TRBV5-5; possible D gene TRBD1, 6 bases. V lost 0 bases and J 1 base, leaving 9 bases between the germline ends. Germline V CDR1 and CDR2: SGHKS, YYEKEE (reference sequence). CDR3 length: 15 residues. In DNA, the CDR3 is TGTGCCAGCAGCTTGGTGCCAGGGGGCACAGATACGCAGTATTTT. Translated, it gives CASSLVPGGTDTQYF.

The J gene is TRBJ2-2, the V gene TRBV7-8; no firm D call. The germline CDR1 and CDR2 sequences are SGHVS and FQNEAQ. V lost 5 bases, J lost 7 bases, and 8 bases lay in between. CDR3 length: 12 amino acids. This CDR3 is CASSPEGGELFF. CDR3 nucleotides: TGTGCCAGCAGCCCAGAAGGCGGGGAGCTGTTTTTT.

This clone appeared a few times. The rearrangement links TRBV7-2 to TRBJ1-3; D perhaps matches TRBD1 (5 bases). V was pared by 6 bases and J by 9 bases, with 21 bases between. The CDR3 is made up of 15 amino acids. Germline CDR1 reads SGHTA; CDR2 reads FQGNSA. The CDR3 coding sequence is TGTGCCAGCAGTCTTAGTTCAGGGTCAGGAGCCACCATATATTTT. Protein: CASSLSSGSGATIYF.

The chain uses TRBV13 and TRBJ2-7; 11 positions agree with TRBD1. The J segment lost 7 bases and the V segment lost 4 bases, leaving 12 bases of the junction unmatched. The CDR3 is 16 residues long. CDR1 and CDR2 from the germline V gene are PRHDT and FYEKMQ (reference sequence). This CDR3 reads CASSSDSGTGGWEQYF. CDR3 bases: TGTGCCAGCAGCTCAGACTCCGGGACAGGGGGTTGGGAGCAGTACTTC.

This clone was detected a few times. CDR3 amino acids: CASSLSGTGLEQYF. The CDR3 coding sequence is TGTGCCAGCAGTTTGTCCGGGACTGGTCTCGAGCAGTACTTC. V gene TRBV27 combines with J gene TRBJ2-7; TRBD2 is a possible D gene (6 bases). The CDR3 has 14 amino acids. The germline gives CDR1 MNHEY, CDR2 SMNVEV (reference sequence). V was pared by 3 bases and J by 6 bases, with 15 bases between.

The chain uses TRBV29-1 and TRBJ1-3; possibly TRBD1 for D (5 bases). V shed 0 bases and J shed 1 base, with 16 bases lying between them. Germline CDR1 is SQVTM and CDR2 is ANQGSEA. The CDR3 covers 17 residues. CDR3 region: CSVEDERQGGSGNTIYF. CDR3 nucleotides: TGCAGCGTTGAAGATGAAAGGCAGGGCGGGTCTGGAAACACCATATATTTT.

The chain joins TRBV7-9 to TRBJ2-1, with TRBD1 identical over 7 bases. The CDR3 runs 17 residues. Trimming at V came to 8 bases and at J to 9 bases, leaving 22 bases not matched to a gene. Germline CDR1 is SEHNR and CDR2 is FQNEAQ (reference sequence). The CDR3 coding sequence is TGTGCCAGCCAGAACTTTCGACAGGGAAGGCTTAACGGTGAGCAGTTCTTC. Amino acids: CASQNFRQGRLNGEQFF.

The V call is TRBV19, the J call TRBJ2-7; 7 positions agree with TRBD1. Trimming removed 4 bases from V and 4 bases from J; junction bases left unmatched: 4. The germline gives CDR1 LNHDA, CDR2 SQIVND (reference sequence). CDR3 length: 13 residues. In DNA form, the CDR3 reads TGTGCCAGTAGTAACCGGGACAGTTACGAGCAGTACTTC. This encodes CASSNRDSYEQYF.

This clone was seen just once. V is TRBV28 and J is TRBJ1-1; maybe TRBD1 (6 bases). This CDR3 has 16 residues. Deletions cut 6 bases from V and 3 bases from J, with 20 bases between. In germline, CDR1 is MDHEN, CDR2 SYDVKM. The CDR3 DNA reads TGTGCCAGCAGCTTAGCCCACGCCGAGGGGGACACTGAAGCTTTCTTT. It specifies CASSLAHAEGDTEAFF.

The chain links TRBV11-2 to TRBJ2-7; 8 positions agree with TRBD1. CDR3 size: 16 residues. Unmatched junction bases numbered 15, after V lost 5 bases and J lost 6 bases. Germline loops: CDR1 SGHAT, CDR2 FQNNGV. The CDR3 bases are TGTGCCAGCAGCCGGAAAGGGGACAGGAGTTCCCTCGAGCAGTACTTC. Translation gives CASSRKGDRSSLEQYF.

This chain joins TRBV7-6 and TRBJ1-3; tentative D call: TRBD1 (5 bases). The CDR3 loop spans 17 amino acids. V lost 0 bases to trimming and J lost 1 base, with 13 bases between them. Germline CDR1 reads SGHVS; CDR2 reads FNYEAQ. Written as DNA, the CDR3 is TGTGCCAGCAGCTTAGCCCGTGGACAAGGGTCTGGAAACACCATATATTTT. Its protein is CASSLARGQGSGNTIYF.

The CDR3 here is CASTQWTPNTGELFF. The CDR3 nucleotides read TGTGCCAGCACCCAGTGGACTCCGAACACCGGGGAGCTGTTTTTT. The rearrangement links TRBV7-8 to TRBJ2-2; D possibly corresponds to TRBD2 (5 bases). V was trimmed by 7 bases and J by 0 bases, leaving 12 bases between them. CDR3 length: 15 residues. CDR1 is SGHVS, CDR2 FQNEAQ, per germline.

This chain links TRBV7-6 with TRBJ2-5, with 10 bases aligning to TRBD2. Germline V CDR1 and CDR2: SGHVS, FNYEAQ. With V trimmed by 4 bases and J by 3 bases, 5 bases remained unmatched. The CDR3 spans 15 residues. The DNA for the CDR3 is TGTGCCAGCAGCTCCATAGCGGGAGGAGAAGAGACCCAGTACTTC. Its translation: CASSSIAGGEETQYF.

CDR3 sequence: CASSQELRENQPQHF. Here the CDR3 DNA reads TGCGCCAGCAGCCAAGAGTTGAGGGAGAATCAGCCCCAGCATTTT. The chain uses TRBV4-1 and TRBJ1-5; no clear D. The CDR3 contains 15 residues. Per the germline V gene, CDR1 is MGHRA and CDR2 is YSYEKL. Between the trimmed V and J ends, which lost 0 bases and 4 bases, there was a span of 10 bases.

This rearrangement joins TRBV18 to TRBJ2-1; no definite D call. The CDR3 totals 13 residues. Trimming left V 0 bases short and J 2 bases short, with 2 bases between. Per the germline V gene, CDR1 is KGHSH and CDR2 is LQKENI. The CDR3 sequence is CASSPPAYNEQFF. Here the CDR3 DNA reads TGTGCCAGCTCACCACCGGCCTACAATGAGCAGTTCTTC. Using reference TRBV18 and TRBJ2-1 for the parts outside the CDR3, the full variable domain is NAGVMQNPRHLVRRRGQEARLRCSPMKGHSHVYWYRQLPEEGLKFMVYLQKENIIDESGMPKERFSAEFPKEGPSILRIQQVVRGDSAAYFCASSPPAYNEQFFGPGTRLTVL.

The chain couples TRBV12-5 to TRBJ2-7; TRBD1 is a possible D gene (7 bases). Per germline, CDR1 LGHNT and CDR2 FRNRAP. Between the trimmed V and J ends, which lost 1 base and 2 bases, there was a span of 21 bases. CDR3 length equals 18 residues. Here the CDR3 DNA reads TGTGCTAGTGGTTTGGCGTTAGACAGGGCGGGGAGTCCCTACGAGCAGTACTTC. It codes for CASGLALDRAGSPYEQYF.

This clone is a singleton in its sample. The CDR3 reads CASSQSPQGGNEKLFF. The CDR3 coding sequence is TGTGCCAGCAGCCAGTCTCCTCAGGGGGGGAATGAAAAACTGTTTTTT. The chain carries TRBV4-2 and TRBJ1-4, with 7 bases lining up with TRBD1. CDR1 is LGHNA and CDR2 is YNFKEQ in the germline V gene. CDR3 length equals 16 residues. After removal of 3 bases from V and 5 bases from J, the junction contained 9 bases not matched to a gene.

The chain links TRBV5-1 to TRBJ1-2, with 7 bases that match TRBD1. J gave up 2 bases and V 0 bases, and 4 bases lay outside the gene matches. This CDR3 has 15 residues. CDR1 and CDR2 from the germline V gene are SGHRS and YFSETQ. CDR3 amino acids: CASSLVGRGNYGYTF. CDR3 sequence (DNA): TGCGCCAGCAGCTTGGTCGGCAGGGGGAACTATGGCTACACCTTC.

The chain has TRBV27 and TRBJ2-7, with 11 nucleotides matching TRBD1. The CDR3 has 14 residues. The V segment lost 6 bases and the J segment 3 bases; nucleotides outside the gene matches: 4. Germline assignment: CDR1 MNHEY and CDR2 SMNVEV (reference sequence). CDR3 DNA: TGTGCCAGCAGGGGGGGGACAGGGGGCTACGAGCAGTACTTC. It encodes CASRGGTGGYEQYF.

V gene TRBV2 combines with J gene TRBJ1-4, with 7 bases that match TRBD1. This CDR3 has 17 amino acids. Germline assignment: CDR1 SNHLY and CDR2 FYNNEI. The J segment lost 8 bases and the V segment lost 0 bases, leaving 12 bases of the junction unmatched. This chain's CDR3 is CASSEAVLTGRREKLFF. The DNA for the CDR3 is TGTGCCAGCAGTGAAGCTGTATTGACAGGGAGGCGCGAAAAACTGTTTTTT.

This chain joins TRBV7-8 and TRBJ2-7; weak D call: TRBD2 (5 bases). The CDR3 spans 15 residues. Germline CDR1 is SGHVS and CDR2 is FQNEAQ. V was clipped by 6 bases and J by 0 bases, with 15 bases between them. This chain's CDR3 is CASSREIWGSYEQYF. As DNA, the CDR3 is TGTGCCAGCAGTAGGGAGATTTGGGGCTCCTACGAGCAGTACTTC.

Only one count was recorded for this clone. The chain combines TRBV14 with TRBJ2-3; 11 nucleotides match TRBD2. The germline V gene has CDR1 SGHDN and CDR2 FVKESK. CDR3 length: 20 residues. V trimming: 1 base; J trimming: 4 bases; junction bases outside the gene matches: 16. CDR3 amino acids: CASSQVLAGAPSTFADTQYF. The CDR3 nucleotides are TGTGCCAGCAGCCAAGTACTAGCGGGAGCCCCGAGCACTTTTGCAGATACGCAGTATTTT.

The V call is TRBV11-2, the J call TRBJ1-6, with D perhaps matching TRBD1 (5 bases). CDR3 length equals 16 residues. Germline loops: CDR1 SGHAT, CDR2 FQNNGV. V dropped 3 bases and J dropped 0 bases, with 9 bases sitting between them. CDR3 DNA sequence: TGTGCCAGCAGCTTGGGGGGTACCTCCTATAATTCACCCCTCCACTTT. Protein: CASSLGGTSYNSPLHF. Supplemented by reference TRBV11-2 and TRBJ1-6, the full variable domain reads EAGVAQSPRYKIIEKRQSVAFWCNPISGHATLYWYQQILGQGPKLLIQFQNNGVVDDSQLPKDRFSAERLKGVDSTLKIQPAKLEDSAVYLCASSLGGTSYNSPLHFGNGTRLTVT.

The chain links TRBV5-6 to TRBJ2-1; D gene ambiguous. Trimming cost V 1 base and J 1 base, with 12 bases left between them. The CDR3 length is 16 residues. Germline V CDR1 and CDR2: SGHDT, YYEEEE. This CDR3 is CASSLQWKGSYNEQFF. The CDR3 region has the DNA TGTGCCAGCAGCTTGCAGTGGAAAGGGTCCTACAATGAGCAGTTCTTC.